This passage covers 3 T cell receptor beta chains from one sample sequenced in a study of cytomegalovirus exposure and HLA in healthy donors. Clones were sequenced by immunoSEQ multiplex PCR, and TCRdb holds only the in-frame ones, with some missing. Found here are approximately 99,000 clones, around 85% of them singletons; the top ten hold around 2.7%. Material: PBMCs. Receptor source: a young woman in good health and CMV-seronegative.

The rearrangement uses TRBV2 and TRBJ2-2, with a possible D match to TRBD1 (5 bases). The V gene lost 7 bases and the J gene lost 3 bases, with 12 bases spanning the gap. The CDR3 contains 14 residues. Germline V gene data show CDR1 as SNHLY and CDR2 as FYNNEI. The CDR3 region is CASNVAGHTGELFF. CDR3 bases: TGTGCCAGCAACGTCGCAGGGCACACCGGGGAGCTGTTTTTT.

In DNA, the CDR3 is TGCAGTGCTAGAGTACTCGGCGAGCAGTACTTC. Translation: CSARVLGEQYF. The genes are TRBV20-1 and TRBJ2-7; D ambiguous. Between the trimmed V and J ends, which lost 1 base and 6 bases, there was a span of 7 bases. Germline V CDR1 and CDR2: DFQATT, SNEGSKA (reference sequence). The CDR3 consists of 11 residues.

The chain employs TRBV13 and TRBJ2-3; possible D gene TRBD1, 5 bases. Trimming left V 0 bases short and J 6 bases short, with 10 bases between. Germline assignment: CDR1 PRHDT and CDR2 FYEKMQ (reference sequence). This CDR3 spans 14 amino acids. The CDR3 DNA is TGTGCCAGCAGCTTAGGGGCTAGGGGTGATACGCAGTATTTT. Translating it yields CASSLGARGDTQYF.